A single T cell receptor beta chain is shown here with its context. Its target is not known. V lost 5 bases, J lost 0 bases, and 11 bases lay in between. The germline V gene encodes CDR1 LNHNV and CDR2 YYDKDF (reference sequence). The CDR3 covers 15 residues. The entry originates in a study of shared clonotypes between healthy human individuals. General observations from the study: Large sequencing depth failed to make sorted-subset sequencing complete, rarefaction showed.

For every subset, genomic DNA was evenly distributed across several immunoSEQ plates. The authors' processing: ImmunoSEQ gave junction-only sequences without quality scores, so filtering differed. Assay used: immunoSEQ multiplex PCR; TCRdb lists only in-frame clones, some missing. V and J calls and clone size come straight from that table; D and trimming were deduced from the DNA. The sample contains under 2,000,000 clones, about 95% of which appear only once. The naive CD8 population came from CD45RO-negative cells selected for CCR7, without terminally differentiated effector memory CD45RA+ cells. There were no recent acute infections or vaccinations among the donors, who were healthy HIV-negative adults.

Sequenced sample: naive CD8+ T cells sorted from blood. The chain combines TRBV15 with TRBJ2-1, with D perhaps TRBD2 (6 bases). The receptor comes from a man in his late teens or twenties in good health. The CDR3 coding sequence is TGTGCCACCAGCCGGGACTCCAGCTCCTACAATGAGCAGTTCTTC. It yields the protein CATSRDSSSYNEQFF.